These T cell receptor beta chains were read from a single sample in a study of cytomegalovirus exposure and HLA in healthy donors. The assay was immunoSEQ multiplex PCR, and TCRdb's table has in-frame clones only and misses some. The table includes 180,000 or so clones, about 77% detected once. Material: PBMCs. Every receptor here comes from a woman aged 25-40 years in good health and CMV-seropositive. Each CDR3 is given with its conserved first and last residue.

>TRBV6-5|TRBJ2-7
CASSRGPSSEQYF
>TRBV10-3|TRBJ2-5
CAISEVASGGARETQYF
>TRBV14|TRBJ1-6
CASSYNRGPDSPLHF
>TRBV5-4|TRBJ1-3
CASSWGISGNTIYF
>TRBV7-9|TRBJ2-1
CASSLVGVGGRDEQFF
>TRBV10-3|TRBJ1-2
CAISLRTGANYGYTF
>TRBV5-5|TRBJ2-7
CASSSRDEQYF
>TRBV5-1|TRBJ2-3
CASSLGTSVTDTQYF
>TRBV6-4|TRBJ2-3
CASSDSGTSGGSTDTQYF
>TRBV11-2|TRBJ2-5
CASSLFGTGFGETQYF
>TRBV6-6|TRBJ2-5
CASSQDRGLSQETQYF
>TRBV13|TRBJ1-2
CASSLRGQARDGYTF
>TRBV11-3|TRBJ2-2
CASSLDPPAARTGELFF
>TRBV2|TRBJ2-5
CASYSGGGPQETQYF
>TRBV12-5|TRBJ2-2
CASGLSSTGELFF
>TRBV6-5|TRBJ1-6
CASSPERKSPLHF